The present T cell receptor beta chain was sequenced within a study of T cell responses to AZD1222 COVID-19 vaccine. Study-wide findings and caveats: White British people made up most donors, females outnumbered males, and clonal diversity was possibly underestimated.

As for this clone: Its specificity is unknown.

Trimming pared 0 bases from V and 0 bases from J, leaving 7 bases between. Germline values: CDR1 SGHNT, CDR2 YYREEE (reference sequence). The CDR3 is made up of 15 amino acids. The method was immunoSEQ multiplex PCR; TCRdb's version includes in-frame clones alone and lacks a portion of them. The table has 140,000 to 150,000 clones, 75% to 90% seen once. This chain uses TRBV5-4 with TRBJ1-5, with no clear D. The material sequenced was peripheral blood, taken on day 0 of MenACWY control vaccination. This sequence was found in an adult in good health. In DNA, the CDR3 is TGTGCCAGCAGCTTGGAACCCAATAGCAATCAGCCCCAGCATTTT. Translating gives CASSLEPNSNQPQHF.